These 24 T cell receptor beta chains were all obtained from the same sample, sequenced in a study of molecular identifiers for immune sequencing clone quantification. TCRdb analysed the PCR reads with MiXCR anew, one entry per CDR3 protein. The sample has roughly 630,000 distinct CDR3 sequences; less than 30% are singletons. Sequencing was done on a sample of naive CD8+ T cells from blood, with Jurkat cell RNA spiked in. Subset in this sample: FACS-sorted CD8+CD4-CCR7+CD45RA+ naive T cells. The receptors were gathered from a human donor in good health. Some libraries in this study had Jurkat cell RNA spiked in.

This sequence joins TRBV4-1 and TRBJ1-1; TRBD1 is a possible D gene (5 bases). Germline V gene data show CDR1 as MGHRA and CDR2 as YSYEKL. The CDR3 has 15 residues. V was shortened by 0 bases and J by 4 bases, with 12 bases between the two germline ends. The CDR3: CASSQDGREGTEAFF. The CDR3 region has the DNA TGCGCCAGCAGCCAAGACGGCAGGGAGGGCACTGAAGCTTTCTTT.

V gene TRBV19 combines with J gene TRBJ1-1, with D perhaps TRBD1 (6 bases). V lost 5 bases and J 4 bases, leaving 17 bases between the germline ends. The V gene's germline CDR1 is LNHDA and CDR2 SQIVND (reference sequence). The CDR3 contains 15 residues. CDR3 residues: CASSWGAGGLTEAFF. As DNA, the CDR3 is TGTGCCAGTAGTTGGGGTGCGGGGGGCCTCACTGAAGCTTTCTTT. The full variable domain, completed using reference TRBV19 and TRBJ1-1, is DGGITQSPKYLFRKEGQNVTLSCEQNLNHDAMYWYRQDPGQGLRLIYYSQIVNDFQKGDIAEGYSVSREKKESFPLTVTSAQKNPTAFYLCASSWGAGGLTEAFFGQGTRLTVV.

The chain carries TRBV6-2 or TRBV6-3 and TRBJ2-7; 7 nucleotides agree with TRBD2. Germline CDR1 MNHEY, CDR2 SVGEGT. The CDR3 runs to 14 residues. V lost 5 bases to trimming and J lost 4 bases; unmatched junction nucleotides: 8. The CDR3 here is CASSTTLAEYEQYF. The CDR3 DNA sequence: TGTGCCAGCAGTACGACGCTAGCGGAATACGAGCAGTACTTC.

With respect to this clonotype: This could be a read error, since a much larger clone is one nucleotide away. The chain recombines TRBV10-1 with TRBJ1-5; no clear D gene. Germline V gene sequence: CDR1 WNHNN, CDR2 SYGVQD (reference sequence). Trimming left V 6 bases short and J 3 bases short, with 12 bases between. The CDR3 runs to 14 residues. DNA for the CDR3: TGCGCCAGCAGGGGCAAGCAATTCAATCAGCCCCAGCATTTT. Translated, it gives CASRGKQFNQPQHF.

The chain couples TRBV6-1 to TRBJ2-7; the match to TRBD1 covers 7 bases. With 10 bases clipped from V and 3 bases from J, the junction kept 12 bases outside the gene matches. This CDR3 region has 14 residues. The germline V gene has CDR1 MNHNS and CDR2 SASEGT. As DNA, the CDR3 is TGTGCCACAGACCTGGGACAGTCGCACTACGAGCAGTACTTC. It translates to CATDLGQSHYEQYF.

V and J are TRBV29-1 and TRBJ2-1; 10 bases match TRBD2. V dropped 7 bases and J dropped 5; count of bases not matched to a gene: 2. The CDR3 loop spans 12 amino acids. CDR1 and CDR2 from the germline V gene are SQVTM and ANQGSEA. CDR3 sequence (DNA): TGCAGCGCACTAGCGGGGAACAATGAGCAGTTCTTC. It encodes CSALAGNNEQFF.

On this clonotype itself: This may come from a read error, since a much larger clone is one base off. This chain joins TRBV27 and TRBJ2-3, with 9 nucleotides matching TRBD2. The CDR3 consists of 15 residues. Germline V gives CDR1 MNHEY, CDR2 SMNVEV (reference sequence). The CDR3 is CASGLAGVSTDTQYF. The CDR3 DNA reads as TGTGCCAGCGGTTTAGCGGGAGTTAGCACAGATACGCAGTATTTT.

With respect to this clonotype: The CDR3 does not close with the conserved phenylalanine or tryptophan, likely indicating a read error. The chain couples TRBV2 to TRBJ2-7; weak D call: TRBD1 (5 bases). CDR1 is SNHLY and CDR2 is FYNNEI in the germline V gene. CDR3 length: 13 residues. With 7 bases removed from V and 4 bases from J, the gap between germline ends came to 14 bases. The CDR3 DNA reads TGTGCCAGCACTGAGACAGACTTTTACGAGCAGTACCTC. It encodes CASTETDFYEQYL.

This clonotype occurred once. The rearrangement links TRBV7-9 to TRBJ2-1, with D possibly matching TRBD1 (6 bases). This CDR3 has 15 amino acids. Per the germline V gene, CDR1 is SEHNR and CDR2 is FQNEAQ (reference sequence). V lost 7 bases and J lost 0, with 13 bases in between. DNA of the CDR3: TGTGCCAGCACGAATGGGGGCAGCTCCTACAATGAGCAGTTCTTC. Translating it yields CASTNGGSSYNEQFF.

There are many counts of this clonotype. The J gene is TRBJ2-3, the V gene TRBV5-4; 7 positions agree with TRBD1. The CDR3 sequence is 15 residues long. J was trimmed by 4 bases and V by 4 bases; bases with no gene match: 9. Germline CDR1 reads SGHNT; CDR2 reads YYREEE (reference sequence). The CDR3 DNA follows: TGTGCCAGCAGCCGGGACGGACAGGAGGCAGATACGCAGTATTTT. Translation: CASSRDGQEADTQYF. The whole variable domain, filled in from reference TRBV5-4 and TRBJ2-3, reads ETGVTQSPTHLIKTRGQQVTLRCSSQSGHNTVSWYQQALGQGPQFIFQYYREEENGRGNFPPRFSGLQFPNYSSELNVNALELDDSALYLCASSRDGQEADTQYFGPGTRLTVL.

The chain combines TRBV19 with TRBJ2-1; D ambiguous. The CDR3 totals 14 residues. The ends were cut back, 4 bases at V and 0 bases at J, with 7 bases in the middle. The germline CDR1 and CDR2 sequences are LNHDA and SQIVND (reference sequence). CDR3 coding DNA: TGTGCCAGTAGTAATTGGGACTCCTACAATGAGCAGTTCTTC. It specifies CASSNWDSYNEQFF.

This clonotype was counted many times. The J gene is TRBJ2-3, the V gene TRBV7-9; D is undetermined. The germline V and J ends were trimmed by 5 bases and 0 bases, with 9 bases remaining between them. This CDR3 spans 14 amino acids. Germline values: CDR1 SEHNR, CDR2 FQNEAQ (reference sequence). The CDR3 DNA is TGTGCCAGCAGCCGGGCAACTAGCACAGATACGCAGTATTTT. As protein: CASSRATSTDTQYF.

This clonotype was seen at least ten times. This sequence joins TRBV6-2 or TRBV6-3 and TRBJ2-7, with D tentatively TRBD1 (5 bases). The J call may be wrong; the DNA end is better matched by TRBJ2-3. Germline CDR1 and CDR2: MNHEY and SVGEGT. This CDR3 region has 11 residues. The CDR3 protein is CASSYSTEQYF. CDR3 DNA sequence: TGTGCCAGCAGTTACTCGACAGAGCAGTATTTT.

Regarding this clonotype: This may stem from a read error, because a much larger clone lies one nucleotide away. This chain joins TRBV6-5 and TRBJ2-2; unclear D gene. Looked up from germline, CDR1 is MNHEY and CDR2 is SVGAGI. The CDR3 contains 12 residues. CDR3 in amino acids: CASSYFSGQLFF. The CDR3 nucleotides read TGTGCCAGCAGTTATTTCTCCGGGCAGCTGTTTTTT.

This clonotype came up a few times. This chain uses TRBV3-1 with TRBJ1-4, with D hard to call. This CDR3 spans 15 amino acids. The germline V and J ends were trimmed by 5 bases and 0 bases, with 10 bases remaining between them. Looked up from germline, CDR1 is LGHDT and CDR2 is YNNKEL (reference sequence). For the CDR3, the DNA is TGTGCCAGCAGCGATCCCCATGCAACTAATGAAAAACTGTTTTTT. Translating gives CASSDPHATNEKLFF.

This clonotype has a handful of counts. The chain couples TRBV7-9 to TRBJ2-3; 12 bases are shared with TRBD1. There are 15 residues in the CDR3. The ends lost 3 bases at V and 4 bases at J; junction bases unmatched: 2. Germline assignment: CDR1 SEHNR and CDR2 FQNEAQ (reference sequence). CDR3 DNA sequence: TGTGCCAGCAGCTTTAGGGACAGGGGGCCAGATACGCAGTATTTT. This gives the protein CASSFRDRGPDTQYF.

Note on this clonotype: Compared with germline, one end of the junction differs, possibly owing to a read error. The rearrangement links TRBV10-3 to TRBJ1-3; TRBD1 agrees at 9 bases. This CDR3 is built from 20 residues. Germline values: CDR1 ENHRY, CDR2 SYGVKD. CDR3 protein: CAIRIAPGTGNAPSGSTIYF. CDR3 bases: TGTGCCATCCGAATTGCTCCCGGGACAGGGAATGCTCCCTCTGGAAGCACCATATATTTT.

This clonotype was counted only a few times. CDR3 DNA sequence: TGTGCCAGCAGTTGGGGGGGACAGGGAATGTACGAGCAGTACTTC. It is translated as CASSWGGQGMYEQYF. The chain recombines TRBV12-3 or TRBV12-4 with TRBJ2-7, with 9 bases that match TRBD1. With V trimmed by 4 bases and J by 4 bases, 8 bases remained unmatched. CDR3 length equals 15 residues.

This clonotype was seen more than once but under ten times. This chain links TRBV5-4 with TRBJ1-2, with unresolved D. Trimming took 4 bases from V and 4 from J, leaving 14 bases between them. Germline V CDR1 and CDR2: SGHNT, YYREEE (reference sequence). The CDR3 consists of 14 residues. CDR3: CASSPWTELYGYTF. CDR3 bases: TGTGCCAGCAGCCCCTGGACCGAACTCTATGGCTACACCTTC.

Regarding this clonotype: The CDR3 end shows no conserved phenylalanine or tryptophan, and so a read error is likely. The chain recombines TRBV11-3 with TRBJ2-7; weak D call: TRBD1 (6 bases). Germline V lookup: CDR1 SGHNT, CDR2 YENEEA. The V end lost 3 bases, the J end lost 5 bases, and 14 bases lay between the germline ends. The CDR3 spans 14 residues. The DNA for the CDR3 is TGTGCCAGCAGCTTCCGGGACAATCCCCACGAGCAGTACTAC. It is translated as CASSFRDNPHEQYY.

The CDR3 here is CASSVMYLPGRNDNSNQPQHF. CDR3 sequence (DNA): TGTGCCAGCAGCGTAATGTACCTTCCGGGACGGAACGACAATAGCAATCAGCCCCAGCATTTT. The rearrangement uses TRBV7-8 and TRBJ1-5, with D maybe TRBD1 (5 bases). The CDR3 contains 21 residues. Deletions cut 5 bases from V and 0 bases from J, with 29 bases between. Germline values: CDR1 SGHVS, CDR2 FQNEAQ.

V usage is TRBV27 and J usage is TRBJ2-3; D is possibly TRBD2 (7 bases). The V gene lost 6 bases and the J gene lost 10 bases, with 23 bases spanning the gap. CDR3 length: 15 residues. Germline V gene sequence: CDR1 MNHEY, CDR2 SMNVEV (reference sequence). The chain's CDR3 is CASRLDKLFGGPQYF. The DNA for the CDR3 is TGTGCCAGCAGGTTAGACAAACTTTTCGGGGGGCCGCAGTATTTT.

This clonotype was observed at least ten times. The CDR3 region is CASSPTTADYGSDTQYF. CDR3 DNA: TGTGCCAGCAGCCCAACAACCGCGGACTATGGGTCTGATACGCAGTATTTT. The chain recombines TRBV6-6 with TRBJ2-3; D might be TRBD2 (6 bases). V was shortened by 6 bases and J by 6 bases, with 25 bases between the two germline ends. The CDR3 loop spans 17 amino acids. CDR1 MNHNY and CDR2 SVGAGI come from the germline V gene (reference sequence).

In its sample, this clonotype was seen many times. The chain has TRBV12-3 or TRBV12-4 and TRBJ2-5; possibly TRBD1 or TRBD2 for D (5 bases each). Trimming took off 5 bases at V and 2 bases at J, with 18 bases between the two ends. This CDR3 is 16 amino acids long. Here the CDR3 reads CASSPTEGPHQETQYF. CDR3 nucleotides: TGTGCCAGCAGTCCCACTGAGGGGCCCCATCAAGAGACCCAGTACTTC.